A selection of T cell receptor beta chains follows, all from one sample in a study of blood T cell repertoires in COVID-19. TCRdb keeps only in-frame clones here, not all; method: immunoSEQ multiplex PCR. Of 200,000 to 250,000 clones listed, 85% to 90% are singletons. The sample consisted of PBMCs or T cells enriched from blood (not recorded which). Source of these receptors: a man aged 25-40 years who had been exposed to COVID-19. The CDR3 runs from the conserved cysteine through the conserved F or W. D genes are given only for firm matches. Size is omitted from some rows. Given values are once, few, many or a class for expanded clones.

CDR3 length,J gene,V gene,D gene,clone size,CDR3 protein,CDR3 DNA
15,TRBJ2-3,TRBV7-8,.,.,CASSFDFIPTDTQYF,TGTGCCAGCAGCTTCGACTTCATCCCCACAGATACGCAGTATTTT
16,TRBJ2-3,TRBV18,TRBD2,.,CASSPVAGGSTDTQYF,TGTGCCAGCTCACCGGTGGCGGGGGGGAGCACAGATACGCAGTATTTT
13,TRBJ1-2,TRBV6-5,.,.,CASSYRQNYGYTF,TGTGCCAGCAGTTACCGACAGAACTATGGCTACACCTTC
15,TRBJ2-7,TRBV5-1,TRBD2,.,CASHHRLAGNDEQYF,TGCGCCAGCCATCACCGACTAGCGGGGAACGACGAGCAGTACTTC
12,TRBJ2-3,TRBV7-9,.,few,CASSFATDTQYF,TGTGCCAGCAGCTTCGCGACAGATACGCAGTATTTT
14,TRBJ1-2,TRBV9,.,.,CASSPHEGDYGYTF,TGTGCCAGCAGCCCCCACGAGGGAGACTATGGCTACACCTTC
12,TRBJ1-2,TRBV2,.,.,CASRRGDYGYTF,TGTGCCAGCAGGCGGGGGGACTATGGCTACACCTTC
14,TRBJ2-2,TRBV15,.,.,CATSMGGGTGELFF,TGTGCCACCAGTATGGGGGGAGGCACCGGGGAGCTGTTTTTT
15,TRBJ2-1,TRBV5-1,TRBD2,once,CASSHQRGTNNEQFF,TGCGCCAGCAGCCACCAGCGGGGGACCAACAATGAGCAGTTCTTC
12,TRBJ1-5,TRBV7-9,.,.,CASSGSNQPQHF,TGTGCCAGCAGCGGCTCGAATCAGCCCCAGCATTTT
16,TRBJ2-2,TRBV6-2/TRBV6-3,TRBD2,.,CASSPGLAGNTGELFF,TGTGCCAGCAGTCCGGGACTAGCGGGGAACACCGGGGAGCTGTTTTTT
14,TRBJ2-3,TRBV19,TRBD2,.,CATQKRGDTDTQYF,TGTGCCACACAAAAGCGGGGAGACACAGATACGCAGTATTTT
13,TRBJ2-7,TRBV5-4,TRBD2,.,CASSLQGGDEQYF,TGTGCCAGCAGCTTGCAGGGAGGGGACGAGCAGTACTTC
20,TRBJ2-3,TRBV3-1/TRBV3-2,TRBD2,few,CASSQESLVVAGGTTDTQYF,TGTGCCAGCAGCCAAGAGTCTCTAGTGGTGGCGGGGGGAACCACAGATACGCAGTATTTT
14,TRBJ1-1,TRBV19,.,.,CASSIGWGEAEAFF,TGTGCCAGTAGTATAGGCTGGGGGGAAGCTGAAGCTTTCTTT
12,TRBJ1-6,TRBV2,TRBD1,few,CASTGGETPLHF,TGTGCCAGTACAGGGGGCGAAACACCCCTCCACTTT
12,TRBJ1-5,TRBV10-1,.,.,CASSRGNQPQHF,TGCGCCAGCAGTCGGGGCAATCAGCCCCAGCATTTT
16,TRBJ1-3,TRBV28,.,once,CASSLLPPGSGNTIYF,TGTGCCAGCAGTCTCCTCCCTCCAGGCTCTGGAAACACCATATATTTT
18,TRBJ2-3,TRBV18,TRBD2,.,CASSPTRALAGDTDTQYF,TGTGCCAGCTCACCAACTAGGGCGCTAGCGGGGGACACAGATACGCAGTATTTT
13,TRBJ2-2,TRBV10-3,.,.,CATRGSYTGELFF,TGTGCCACCCGGGGATCGTACACCGGGGAGCTGTTTTTT
14,TRBJ2-7,TRBV6-6,TRBD2,few,CASSYSAREGEQYF,TGTGCCAGCAGTTACTCCGCCAGGGAGGGCGAGCAGTACTTC
13,TRBJ2-7,TRBV12-3/TRBV12-4,TRBD2,.,CASGGRSSYEQYF,TGTGCCAGCGGCGGGAGGAGCTCCTACGAGCAGTACTTC
14,TRBJ1-1,TRBV29-1,.,.,CSVELRAGGTEAFF,TGCAGCGTGGAACTCAGGGCCGGGGGCACTGAAGCTTTCTTT